The 7 T cell receptor beta chains given below trace back to one sample, sequenced in a study of shared clonotypes between healthy human individuals (dated by TCRdb to 2018 to 2020). Libraries were made using the immunoSEQ multiplex PCR assay. The table comes from immuneACCESS by way of TCRdb, which keeps in-frame sequences with V and J called. Part of the clones is missing from these tables; in studies checked, under half for an unresolved V gene and the rest for unknown reasons. The sample contains 1.4 million or so clones, 97% to 99% of them found a single time. The top ten hold under 0.45% of the sample. The specimen was naive CD4+ T cells sorted from blood. The cell subset or site label corresponds to: CD45RA+ positively selected. The receptors derive from a man younger than 45 in good health.

In regard to this clone: Relative to the germline gene, one junction end is altered; a read error may explain this. The chain couples TRBV28 to TRBJ1-2; weak D call: TRBD1 (6 bases). CDR1 is MDHEN, CDR2 SYDVKM, per germline. The CDR3 runs to 15 residues. CDR3 nucleotide sequence: TGTGCCAGCACTTTAGGGCAGGGGAAGTGGTATGGCTACACCTTC. Translation gives CASTLGQGKWYGYTF.

The gene calls are TRBV5-1 and TRBJ2-7; D assignment may be TRBD1 or TRBD2 (5 bases each). This CDR3 region has 16 residues. The V gene's germline CDR1 is SGHRS and CDR2 YFSETQ. V gave up 3 bases and J gave up 4 bases, with 20 bases separating them. The chain's CDR3 is CASSSGTQVWGYEQYF. DNA for the CDR3: TGCGCCAGCAGCTCCGGGACGCAGGTTTGGGGTTACGAGCAGTACTTC.

The gene calls are TRBV5-1 and TRBJ2-1, with 12 bases matching TRBD2. This CDR3 contains 16 residues. Germline V gives CDR1 SGHRS, CDR2 YFSETQ. Losses at the gene ends were 0 bases for V and 3 bases for J; bases not matched to a gene: 1. CDR3 in amino acids: CASSLEGLAGYNEQFF. The CDR3 bases are TGCGCCAGCAGCTTGGAGGGACTAGCGGGCTACAATGAGCAGTTCTTC.

The V gene is TRBV7-6, the J gene TRBJ2-2; D might be TRBD1 (6 bases). Germline V gene data show CDR1 as SGHVS and CDR2 as FNYEAQ. This CDR3 is built from 15 residues. Trimming pared 5 bases from V and 0 bases from J, leaving 10 bases between. CDR3 region: CASSPRQANTGELFF. CDR3 bases: TGTGCCAGCAGCCCCCGACAGGCGAACACCGGGGAGCTGTTTTTT.

The gene calls are TRBV6-1 and TRBJ2-5; 7 bases are a match to TRBD1. The CDR3 runs to 16 residues. Germline values: CDR1 MNHNS, CDR2 SASEGT. Trimming cost V 2 bases and J 2 bases; bases outside gene matches: 8. The CDR3 protein is CASSEIIRQGQETQYF. The DNA for the CDR3 is TGTGCCAGCAGTGAAATAATCCGACAGGGACAAGAGACCCAGTACTTC.

This chain connects TRBV27 to TRBJ2-2; the match to TRBD1 covers 10 bases. The V segment lost 5 bases and the J segment 6 bases; nucleotides outside the gene matches: 9. This CDR3 contains 16 residues. The germline V gene encodes CDR1 MNHEY and CDR2 SMNVEV (reference sequence). Written as DNA, the CDR3 is TGTGCCAGCAGTATCCGACAGGGGGCCGTTGCCGGGGAGCTGTTTTTT. Translating gives CASSIRQGAVAGELFF.

V gene TRBV10-3 combines with J gene TRBJ2-1, with 8 bases matching TRBD1. The CDR3 runs 13 residues. The J segment lost 8 bases and the V segment lost 7 bases, leaving 7 bases of the junction unmatched. Looked up from germline, CDR1 is ENHRY and CDR2 is SYGVKD. The CDR3 loop reads CAIIGQGYHEQFF. CDR3 sequence (DNA): TGTGCCATCATCGGACAGGGTTACCATGAGCAGTTCTTC.